Each of the 27 T cell receptor beta chains below was sequenced from the same sample in a study of blood T cell repertoires in COVID-19. Generated by immunoSEQ multiplex PCR, the TCRdb table keeps only in-frame clones and is missing some. The data hold 65,000 to 95,000 clones, with about 91% observed a single time. The sample comprised peripheral blood. Every receptor here comes from a man in his sixties or seventies with active or convalescent COVID-19.

The chain carries TRBV18 and TRBJ1-3, with D uncertain. Trimming took off 3 bases at V and 0 bases at J, with 9 bases between the two ends. There are 15 residues in the CDR3. Per germline, CDR1 KGHSH and CDR2 LQKENI. The CDR3 spells CASSPLSYSGNTIYF. CDR3 DNA sequence: TGTGCCAGCTCACCCCTATCTTACTCTGGAAACACCATATATTTT.

This chain links TRBV29-1 with TRBJ2-7; TRBD1 agrees at 8 bases. V lost 4 bases to trimming and J lost 7 bases; unmatched junction nucleotides: 6. The CDR3 loop spans 12 amino acids. Germline CDR1 is SQVTM and CDR2 is ANQGSEA. Written as DNA, the CDR3 is TGCAGCGTTGCTGGACAGGGCGGGGAGCAGTACTTC. Translated: CSVAGQGGEQYF.

This chain uses TRBV5-1 with TRBJ1-5; 9 bases agree with TRBD1. V shed 4 bases, J shed 6 bases, and the junction held 5 bases outside the gene matches. Germline CDR1 and CDR2: SGHRS and YFSETQ. The CDR3 is 14 residues long. Here the CDR3 DNA reads TGCGCCAGCAGCCCCGGGACAGGGTCTCAGCCCCAGCATTTT. This codes for CASSPGTGSQPQHF.

This sequence joins TRBV5-1 and TRBJ1-1, with D possibly matching TRBD1 (5 bases). The germline gives CDR1 SGHRS, CDR2 YFSETQ. The CDR3 is 12 amino acids. V was clipped by 3 bases and J by 7 bases, with 10 bases between them. The CDR3 loop is CASSSGGGEAFF. For the CDR3, the DNA is TGCGCCAGCAGCTCCGGGGGAGGTGAAGCTTTCTTT.

This chain links TRBV5-1 with TRBJ1-2; D perhaps matches TRBD1 (6 bases). Germline V gene lookup returns CDR1 SGHRS and CDR2 YFSETQ. The CDR3 has 17 amino acids. Trimming cost V 4 bases and J 8 bases, with 27 bases left between them. Here the CDR3 reads CASSTGGGGLALWGYTF. The CDR3 bases are TGCGCCAGCAGCACCGGAGGGGGGGGCCTCGCCTTATGGGGCTACACCTTC.

This sequence joins TRBV6-4 and TRBJ1-5, with TRBD1 matching 7 bases. Per the germline V gene, CDR1 is MRHNA and CDR2 is SNTAGT. V lost 5 bases to trimming and J lost 5 bases; unmatched junction nucleotides: 6. CDR3 length: 14 residues. This CDR3 is CASSPDRADQPQHF. In DNA form, the CDR3 reads TGTGCCAGCAGTCCCGACAGGGCCGATCAGCCCCAGCATTTT.

V usage is TRBV4-1 and J usage is TRBJ2-2; D is uncertain. Looked up from germline, CDR1 is MGHRA and CDR2 is YSYEKL. Between the trimmed V and J ends, which lost 1 base and 9 bases, there was a span of 15 bases. The CDR3 totals 15 residues. The CDR3 loop is CASSQAGTVERELFF. The DNA of the CDR3 is TGCGCCAGCAGCCAAGCAGGAACAGTAGAGAGGGAGCTGTTTTTT.

The chain employs TRBV18 and TRBJ1-2; D not resolved. The V gene lost 6 bases and the J gene lost 1 base, with 18 bases spanning the gap. Germline-derived CDR1 and CDR2 are KGHSH and LQKENI. The CDR3 is made up of 16 amino acids. CDR3 sequence reads: CASSNSPAGNNYGYTF. CDR3 nucleotide sequence: TGTGCCAGCTCCAATAGTCCTGCCGGGAATAACTATGGCTACACCTTC. Full variable domain (remainder filled in from reference TRBV18 and TRBJ1-2): NAGVMQNPRHLVRRRGQEARLRCSPMKGHSHVYWYRQLPEEGLKFMVYLQKENIIDESGMPKERFSAEFPKEGPSILRIQQVVRGDSAAYFCASSNSPAGNNYGYTFGSGTRLTVV.

The gene calls are TRBV5-6 and TRBJ2-7; 9 nucleotides line up with TRBD1. J was trimmed by 3 bases and V by 3 bases; bases with no gene match: 10. The length of the CDR3 is 16 residues. CDR1 and CDR2 (germline): SGHDT, YYEEEE. The CDR3 loop is CASSYKTGTGNYEQYF. CDR3 bases: TGTGCCAGCAGCTACAAGACCGGGACAGGGAACTACGAGCAGTACTTC.

V gene TRBV10-1 combines with J gene TRBJ2-5; TRBD2 might be the D (7 bases). There are 15 residues in the CDR3. Germline V gives CDR1 WNHNN, CDR2 SYGVQD (reference sequence). Trimming removed 0 bases at V and 5 bases at J, with 13 bases between. Here the CDR3 reads CASSESGGGLETQYF. The CDR3 coding sequence is TGCGCCAGCAGTGAGTCGGGGGGGGGCCTGGAGACCCAGTACTTC.

The V gene is TRBV29-1, the J gene TRBJ1-2, with TRBD1 matching over 8 bases. CDR1 and CDR2 (germline): SQVTM, ANQGSEA. V trimming: 4 bases; J trimming: 8 bases; junction bases outside the gene matches: 9. This CDR3 has 13 amino acids. DNA for the CDR3: TGCAGCGTTGTAGGGCAGGGGGCATGGGGCTACACCTTC. This gives the protein CSVVGQGAWGYTF.

This clone was counted a single time. The V and J genes are TRBV9 and TRBJ1-1; 7 bases are a match to TRBD1. With 3 bases clipped from V and 2 bases from J, the junction kept 7 bases outside the gene matches. CDR3 length: 15 amino acids. Looked up from germline, CDR1 is SGDLS and CDR2 is YYNGEE. The CDR3 region is CASSGGGTANTEAFF. CDR3 coding DNA: TGTGCCAGCAGCGGAGGGGGGACAGCAAACACTGAAGCTTTCTTT.

The chain carries TRBV9 and TRBJ2-3, with D tentatively TRBD1 (6 bases). Deletions cut 0 bases from V and 1 base from J, with 12 bases between. This CDR3 is 16 amino acids long. CDR1 is SGDLS and CDR2 is YYNGEE in the germline V gene. The CDR3 sequence: CASSVEWGRGTDTQYF. The DNA for the CDR3 is TGTGCCAGCAGCGTAGAGTGGGGGCGCGGCACAGATACGCAGTATTTT.

The V and J genes are TRBV11-3 and TRBJ2-5; a possible D gene is TRBD1 (5 bases). CDR1 is SGHNT, CDR2 YENEEA, per germline. V was clipped by 0 bases and J by 7 bases, with 9 bases between them. CDR3 length: 13 amino acids. The CDR3 DNA sequence: TGTGCCAGCAGCTTAGAGGGCAGGGCGACCCAGTACTTC. Encoded protein: CASSLEGRATQYF.

This clone was counted a few times. V usage is TRBV7-2 and J usage is TRBJ2-1; 7 bases fit TRBD2. V trimming: 8 bases; J trimming: 4 bases; junction bases outside the gene matches: 5. Per germline, CDR1 SGHTA and CDR2 FQGNSA. This CDR3 has 13 residues. CDR3 region: CASWEGRYNEQFF. CDR3 coding DNA: TGTGCCAGCTGGGAGGGGCGGTACAATGAGCAGTTCTTC. Filled out from reference TRBV7-2 and TRBJ2-1, the complete variable domain reads GAGVSQSPSNKVTEKGKDVELRCDPISGHTALYWYRQSLGQGLEFLIYFQGNSAPDKSGLPSDRFSAERTGGSVSTLTIQRTQQEDSAVYLCASWEGRYNEQFFGPGTRLTVL.

This sequence joins TRBV6-2 or TRBV6-3 and TRBJ2-3; D might be TRBD2 (6 bases). This CDR3 is built from 15 residues. Germline values: CDR1 MNHEY, CDR2 SVGEGT. Trimming left V 0 bases short and J 1 base short, with 8 bases between. CDR3 nucleotide sequence: TGTGCCAGCAGTTACTCGGGACTTGGCACAGATACGCAGTATTTT. This gives the protein CASSYSGLGTDTQYF.

The chain has TRBV4-3 and TRBJ1-4; the match to TRBD1 covers 7 bases. The CDR3 spans 19 residues. Germline trimming cut 2 bases from V and 2 bases from J; bases unmatched to any gene: 14. Germline loops: CDR1 LGHNA, CDR2 YSLEER. Here the CDR3 DNA reads TGCGCCAGCAGCCAATCCCCCCCAGGGGGATGGGCCACTAATGAAAAACTGTTTTTT. Encoded protein: CASSQSPPGGWATNEKLFF.

The chain has TRBV6-5 and TRBJ1-2, with D unclear. From germline, CDR1 is MNHEY and CDR2 SVGAGI. The V gene lost 7 bases and the J gene lost 0 bases, with 9 bases spanning the gap. This CDR3 is built from 13 residues. The CDR3 DNA reads as TGTGCCAGCACCCCCGGGGCTAACTATGGCTACACCTTC. It translates to CASTPGANYGYTF.

This clone was observed once. The DNA of the CDR3 is TGTGCCATCAGTGAGGGACTAGCGGGAGATTACGAGCAGTACTTC. It is translated as CAISEGLAGDYEQYF. The chain employs TRBV10-3 and TRBJ2-7, with TRBD2 matching over 13 bases. The V and J ends lost 2 bases and 4 bases, in that order; junction bases with no gene match: 2. The germline V gene encodes CDR1 ENHRY and CDR2 SYGVKD. The CDR3 runs to 15 residues.

The V and J genes are TRBV5-6 and TRBJ1-4, with a weak D call TRBD1 (6 bases). Germline lookup yields CDR1 SGHDT and CDR2 YYEEEE. V lost 0 bases and J lost 5, with 11 bases in between. This CDR3 region has 15 residues. The CDR3 sequence: CASSLGTDVNEKLFF. In DNA form, the CDR3 reads TGTGCCAGCAGCTTGGGGACAGACGTCAATGAAAAACTGTTTTTT.

The genes are TRBV5-8 and TRBJ1-2; 9 bases fit TRBD1. The length of the CDR3 is 17 residues. From germline, CDR1 is SGHTS and CDR2 YDEGEE. V gave up 4 bases and J gave up 5 bases; unmatched junction bases: 15. The CDR3 nucleotides are TGTGCCAGCAGCCTTCCACTAGGGACAGGGATCATGTATGGCTACACCTTC. It is translated as CASSLPLGTGIMYGYTF.

The chain couples TRBV5-1 to TRBJ2-1; TRBD1 matches at 10 bases. Germline V CDR1 and CDR2: SGHRS, YFSETQ. The junction had 3 bases not matched to a gene; V was cut back by 0 bases and J by 6 bases. CDR3 length: 15 amino acids. Written as DNA, the CDR3 is TGCGCCAGCAGCTTGGGGACAGGGGGTATCAATGAGCAGTTCTTC. Encoded protein: CASSLGTGGINEQFF.

The rearrangement links TRBV6-2 or TRBV6-3 to TRBJ2-1; 8 bases are shared with TRBD1. From germline, CDR1 is MNHEY and CDR2 SVGEGT. Trimming at V came to 5 bases and at J to 5 bases, leaving 8 bases not matched to a gene. The CDR3 consists of 15 residues. Written as DNA, the CDR3 is TGTGCCAGCAGTCCGCGGACAGGGCTGAACAATGAGCAGTTCTTC. Protein product: CASSPRTGLNNEQFF.

The V gene is TRBV6-6, the J gene TRBJ2-1, with TRBD1 identical over 7 bases. The CDR3 length is 13 residues. V lost 9 bases, J lost 4 bases, and 6 bases stayed unmatched. Germline lookup yields CDR1 MNHNY and CDR2 SVGAGI (reference sequence). This chain's CDR3 is CASDRGQYNEQFF. For the CDR3, the DNA is TGTGCCAGTGATAGGGGGCAATACAATGAGCAGTTCTTC.

This chain uses TRBV7-8 with TRBJ2-1; no definite D call. V was trimmed by 0 bases and J by 8 bases, leaving 5 bases between them. The CDR3 loop spans 12 amino acids. From germline, CDR1 is SGHVS and CDR2 FQNEAQ. CDR3 DNA: TGTGCCAGCAGCTTAGCGCGTGATGAGCAGTTCTTC. As protein: CASSLARDEQFF.

The genes are TRBV24-1 and TRBJ2-2; D not certain. In germline, CDR1 is KGHDR, CDR2 SFDVKD. The CDR3 is 14 amino acids. V dropped 2 bases and J dropped 7 bases, with 10 bases sitting between them. The CDR3 DNA follows: TGTGCCACCAGTGATTCCCGCAGGTACGGGGAGCTGTTTTTT. Its protein product is CATSDSRRYGELFF.

V is TRBV4-3 and J is TRBJ1-2; no clear D gene. Trimming stripped 0 bases from V and 8 bases from J, with 19 bases between. This CDR3 region has 16 residues. CDR1 LGHNA and CDR2 YSLEER come from the germline V gene. This CDR3 is CASSQDSEGRYIGYTF. The CDR3 DNA reads TGCGCCAGCAGCCAAGATAGCGAGGGCCGGTACATCGGCTACACCTTC.